This T cell receptor (beta chain) was recorded in a study of identical twins. Findings of the study overall: These conclusions were based on statistical analysis (cross-sectional, not following the same donors). Shared out-of-frame alpha sequences (those common to twins) showed excess low generation probability.

TCRdb re-called the 5' RACE reads through MiXCR, storing one row per CDR3 protein. Of approximately 150,000 distinct CDR3 sequences listed, roughly 3.2% are singletons. As concerns this clonotype: Its antigen is still unknown.

The receptor's source is a man aged 18 to 30 in good health. The sample consisted of memory T cells sorted from blood.

CDR3 amino acids: CASSADRGGTDTQYF. Here the CDR3 DNA reads TGTGCCAGCAGTGCTGACAGGGGGGGCACAGATACGCAGTATTTT. This chain joins TRBV2 and TRBJ2-3, with 9 bases aligning to TRBD1. The CDR3 is 15 amino acids. Per the germline V gene, CDR1 is SNHLY and CDR2 is FYNNEI. Unmatched junction bases numbered 3, after V lost 4 bases and J lost 1 base.